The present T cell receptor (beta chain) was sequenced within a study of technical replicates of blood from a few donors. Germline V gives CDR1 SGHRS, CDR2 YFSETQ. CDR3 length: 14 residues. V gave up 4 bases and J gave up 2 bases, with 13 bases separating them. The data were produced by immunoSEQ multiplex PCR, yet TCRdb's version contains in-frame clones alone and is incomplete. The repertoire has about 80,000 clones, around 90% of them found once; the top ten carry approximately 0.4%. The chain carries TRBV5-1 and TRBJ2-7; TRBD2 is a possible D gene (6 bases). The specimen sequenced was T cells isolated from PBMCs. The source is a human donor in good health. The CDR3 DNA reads TGCGCCAGCAGCGCCGGGACTGTCCCCTACGAGCAGTACTTC. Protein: CASSAGTVPYEQYF.